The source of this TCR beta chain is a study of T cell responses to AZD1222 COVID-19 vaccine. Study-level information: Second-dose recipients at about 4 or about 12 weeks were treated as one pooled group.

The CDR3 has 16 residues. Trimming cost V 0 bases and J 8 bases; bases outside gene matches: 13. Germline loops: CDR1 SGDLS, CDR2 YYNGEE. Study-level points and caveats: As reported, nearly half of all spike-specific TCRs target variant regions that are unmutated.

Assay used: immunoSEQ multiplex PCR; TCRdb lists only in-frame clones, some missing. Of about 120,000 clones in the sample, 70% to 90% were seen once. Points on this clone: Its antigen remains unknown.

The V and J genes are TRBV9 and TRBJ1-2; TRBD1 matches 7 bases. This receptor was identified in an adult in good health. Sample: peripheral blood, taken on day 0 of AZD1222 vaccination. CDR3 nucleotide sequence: TGTGCCAGCAGCGTAGTTGTAGGTTACAGGGGAAAGGGCTACACCTTC. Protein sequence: CASSVVVGYRGKGYTF.